This TCR beta chain is drawn from a study of graft-versus-host responses after intestinal transplantation. Graft samples were processed, releasing intraepithelial and lamina propria lymphocytes. TCRdb's table, derived via immunoSEQ multiplex PCR, lists solely in-frame clones and lacks some. The sample yields roughly 1,100 clones, over 60% seen once. This receptor was identified in a human patient who received an intestinal transplant, so some T cells may come from the graft donor. Here the sequenced sample was ileum tissue, taken 7 days after intestinal transplantation.

In DNA, the CDR3 is TGTGCCAGCAGGGCTCCCTTTAGGGCTTTGGGCTATGGCTACACCTTC. It encodes CASRAPFRALGYGYTF. The chain recombines TRBV21-1 with TRBJ1-2. TRBV21-1 is listed as a pseudogene. CDR3 length: 16 amino acids.